The 8 T cell receptor beta chains listed next were all sequenced from one sample in a study of Ad26.COV2.S vaccination and SARS-CoV-2 variants. Sequenced by immunoSEQ multiplex PCR; TCRdb stores in-frame clones only, minus some. The sample consists of approximately 150,000 clones, around 86% of them appearing once. The material was peripheral blood, obtained after recovery from COVID-19. These TCRs come from a human donor who had recovered from COVID-19.

The CDR3 region is CAGQRGGSSSYNEQFF. In DNA, the CDR3 is TGTGCCGGCCAAAGAGGGGGTTCTAGCTCCTACAATGAGCAGTTCTTC. The chain recombines TRBV28 with TRBJ2-1; D may be TRBD1 (6 bases). This CDR3 comprises 16 residues. Germline CDR1 is MDHEN and CDR2 is SYDVKM. V lost 11 bases to trimming and J lost 0 bases, with 20 bases between them.

V is TRBV12-5 and J is TRBJ1-6, with a weak D call TRBD1 (6 bases). The ends were cut back, 2 bases at V and 0 bases at J, with 14 bases in the middle. This CDR3 contains 18 residues. Germline CDR1 and CDR2: LGHNT and FRNRAP. The CDR3 region has the DNA TGTGCTAGTGGTTTGATAACAGGGAGAGGCTCCTATAATTCACCCCTCCACTTT. It codes for CASGLITGRGSYNSPLHF.

The chain employs TRBV19 and TRBJ2-1, with no clear D. From germline, CDR1 is LNHDA and CDR2 SQIVND (reference sequence). Trimming left V 2 bases short and J 0 bases short, with 8 bases between. The length of the CDR3 is 15 residues. DNA for the CDR3: TGTGCCAGTAGTATACGGAAGTCCTCCTACAATGAGCAGTTCTTC. Protein sequence: CASSIRKSSYNEQFF.

CDR3 bases: TGTGCCAGCAGCCCTTGGTGGGGGGCAACTGAAGCTTTCTTT. This translates into CASSPWWGATEAFF. The rearrangement links TRBV28 to TRBJ1-1, with D possibly being TRBD1 (6 bases). V lost 6 bases, J lost 5 bases, and 16 bases lay in between. This CDR3 has 14 amino acids. Looked up from germline, CDR1 is MDHEN and CDR2 is SYDVKM. The entire variable domain, with the rest obtained from reference TRBV28 and TRBJ1-1, is as follows: DVKVTQSSRYLVKRTGEKVFLECVQDMDHENMFWYRQDPGLGLRLIYFSYDVKMKEKGDIPEGYSVSREKKERFSLILESASTNQTSMYLCASSPWWGATEAFFGQGTRLTVV.

The rearrangement uses TRBV6-2 or TRBV6-3 and TRBJ2-7; D gene unclear. V lost 2 bases and J 2 bases, leaving 13 bases between the germline ends. The germline V gene has CDR1 MNHEY and CDR2 SVGEGT. The CDR3 consists of 15 residues. CDR3 sequence reads: CASSYEWEGPYEQYF. The DNA for the CDR3 is TGTGCCAGCAGTTACGAATGGGAAGGTCCCTACGAGCAGTACTTC.

J is TRBJ2-7 and V is TRBV7-9, with no clear D. Germline lookup yields CDR1 SEHNR and CDR2 FQNEAQ (reference sequence). Trimming removed 3 bases at V and 4 bases at J, with 10 bases between. The CDR3 spans 13 residues. The CDR3 is CASSFPSGYEQYF. The DNA for the CDR3 is TGTGCCAGCAGCTTCCCCTCTGGATACGAGCAGTACTTC.

The rearrangement joins TRBV4-3 to TRBJ1-5; TRBD1 is a possible D gene (5 bases). CDR1 is LGHNA and CDR2 is YSLEER in the germline V gene. The CDR3 consists of 18 residues. Trimming pared 0 bases from V and 0 bases from J, leaving 15 bases between. As DNA, the CDR3 is TGCGCCAGCAGCCAAGATTCCTGGGGACCCGATAGCAATCAGCCCCAGCATTTT. Its protein product is CASSQDSWGPDSNQPQHF.

The V call is TRBV4-1, the J call TRBJ2-5; the match to TRBD1 covers 7 bases. Germline CDR1 reads MGHRA; CDR2 reads YSYEKL. The CDR3 covers 15 residues. The ends lost 4 bases at V and 5 bases at J; junction bases unmatched: 10. The CDR3 DNA is TGCGCCAGCAGCCTGGGAGACAGGGATAGGGAGACCCAGTACTTC. The encoded protein is CASSLGDRDRETQYF.